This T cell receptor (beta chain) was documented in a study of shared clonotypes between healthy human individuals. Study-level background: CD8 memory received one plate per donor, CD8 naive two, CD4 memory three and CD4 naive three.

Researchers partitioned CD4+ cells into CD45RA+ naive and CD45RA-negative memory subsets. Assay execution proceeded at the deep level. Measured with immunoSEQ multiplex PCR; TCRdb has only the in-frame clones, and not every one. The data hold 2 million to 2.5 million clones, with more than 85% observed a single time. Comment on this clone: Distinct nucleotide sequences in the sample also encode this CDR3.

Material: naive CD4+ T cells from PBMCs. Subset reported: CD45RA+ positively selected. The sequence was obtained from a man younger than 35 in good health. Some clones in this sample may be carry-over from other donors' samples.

The CDR3 is CASSLGPGGTEAFF. In DNA form, the CDR3 reads TGTGCCAGCAGCTTAGGTCCGGGGGGAACTGAAGCTTTCTTT. The V gene is TRBV7-2, the J gene TRBJ1-1; a weak D match, TRBD1 (5 bases). CDR1 and CDR2 from the germline V gene are SGHTA and FQGNSA. Trimming removed 1 base from V and 5 bases from J, with 11 bases in between. The CDR3 contains 14 residues.